Listed below are T cell receptor beta chains from one sample, sequenced in a study of beta chain features in type 1 diabetes. Sequenced by immunoSEQ multiplex PCR; TCRdb stores in-frame clones only, minus some. Of around 280,000 clones in the sample, approximately 8% were seen once. Sequenced: central memory CD4+ T cells from blood. All receptors come from a woman under 30 in good health. The CDR3 runs from the conserved cysteine through the conserved F or W. The order of the fields is J gene, D gene, clone size, V gene, CDR3 DNA, CDR3 protein. A D gene is named only where the DNA matches it firmly. Expanded clones get a size class; other rows say once, few or many, or leave the size out.

J: TRBJ1-2
D: NA
size: few
V: TRBV7-9
DNA: TGTGCCAGCAGCTGGACAGCGGGCTACACCTTC
CDR3: CASSWTAGYTF

J: TRBJ1-2
D: NA
size: NA
V: TRBV6-6
DNA: TGTGCCAGCAGTCGCCCTAATAACTATGGCTACACCTTC
CDR3: CASSRPNNYGYTF

J: TRBJ1-1
D: NA
size: few
V: TRBV28
DNA: TGTGCCAGCAGTTTATTCGGTAGGGCAGGGAGCACTGAAGCTTTCTTT
CDR3: CASSLFGRAGSTEAFF

J: TRBJ1-5
D: NA
size: few
V: TRBV15
DNA: TGTGCCACCAGCAGGGGGTGGGAAGGAAAAAGCAATCAGCCCCAGCATTTT
CDR3: CATSRGWEGKSNQPQHF

J: TRBJ1-2
D: NA
size: few
V: TRBV25-1
DNA: TGTGCCAGCAGTGAACCAGGGTTAGGTGGCTACACCTTC
CDR3: CASSEPGLGGYTF

J: TRBJ2-3
D: NA
size: NA
V: TRBV9
DNA: TGTGCCAGCAGCGTAGAAGCTGGTGGGAGTTTGCAGTATTTT
CDR3: CASSVEAGGSLQYF

J: TRBJ2-1
D: NA
size: many
V: TRBV5-1
DNA: TGCGCCAGCAGCTTGGATACAACTTTGGGGATCAATGAGCAGTTCTTC
CDR3: CASSLDTTLGINEQFF

J: TRBJ2-1
D: NA
size: few
V: TRBV4-1
DNA: TGCGCCAGCAGCCAAGGAAGTCAGGGCGGCCTAGGGCAGTTCTTC
CDR3: CASSQGSQGGLGQFF

J: TRBJ1-2
D: NA
size: few
V: TRBV7-2
DNA: TGTGCCAGCAGCTCGAACTTCGGGACGCCTTCTGGGGGCTACACCTTC
CDR3: CASSSNFGTPSGGYTF

J: TRBJ1-2
D: NA
size: many
V: TRBV29-1
DNA: TGCAGCGTTGAAGATTTGAGAAAGGGCTATGGCTACACCTTC
CDR3: CSVEDLRKGYGYTF

J: TRBJ1-2
D: NA
size: few
V: TRBV30
DNA: TGTGCCAGCACAGGGAACTATGGCTACACCTTC
CDR3: CASTGNYGYTF

J: TRBJ2-5
D: NA
size: NA
V: TRBV19
DNA: TGTGCCAGTAGTATAGATCGGCGTGAGACCCAGTACTTC
CDR3: CASSIDRRETQYF

J: TRBJ2-7
D: NA
size: few
V: TRBV15
DNA: TGTGCCACCAGCCAGGGGGGCGATTTTTACGAGCAGTACTTC
CDR3: CATSQGGDFYEQYF

J: TRBJ1-1
D: TRBD1
size: few
V: TRBV27
DNA: TGTGCCAGCAGACCGACAGGGGGCACTGAAGCTTTCTTT
CDR3: CASRPTGGTEAFF

J: TRBJ2-5
D: TRBD1
size: NA
V: TRBV7-3
DNA: TGTGCCAGCAGAAAAACAGGGGAGGAGACCCAGTACTTC
CDR3: CASRKTGEETQYF

J: TRBJ1-2
D: NA
size: NA
V: TRBV1
DNA: TGCACCAGCAGCCGAACAGGGTTCAAGTCCTATGGCTACACCTTC
CDR3: CTSSRTGFKSYGYTF

J: TRBJ2-5
D: NA
size: NA
V: TRBV9
DNA: TGTGCCAGCAGCCCACGATCTCAAGACCAAGAGACCCAGTACTTC
CDR3: CASSPRSQDQETQYF

J: TRBJ2-5
D: NA
size: NA
V: TRBV15
DNA: TGTGCCACCAGCAGAGTTGGGGGGGAGACCCAGTACTTC
CDR3: CATSRVGGETQYF

J: TRBJ1-6
D: NA
size: many
V: TRBV10-3
DNA: TGTGCCATCAGTGAGGGTAATTCACCCCTCCACTTT
CDR3: CAISEGNSPLHF

J: TRBJ1-2
D: NA
size: NA
V: TRBV4-3
DNA: TGCGCCAGCAGCCAATTAGCCCAGGGCTATGGCTACACCTTC
CDR3: CASSQLAQGYGYTF

J: TRBJ2-1
D: NA
size: NA
V: TRBV4-2
DNA: TGTGCCAGCAGCCAAGAGGGGACCTCCTCCTACAATGAGCAGTTCTTC
CDR3: CASSQEGTSSYNEQFF

J: TRBJ2-1
D: NA
size: many
V: TRBV7-2
DNA: TGTGCCAGCAGCGTACCTACCCTGAACAATGAGCAGTTCTTC
CDR3: CASSVPTLNNEQFF

J: TRBJ2-1
D: NA
size: few
V: TRBV7-9
DNA: TGTGCCAGCAGCCCCACCCTGGGGAGCATTGAGCAGTTCTTC
CDR3: CASSPTLGSIEQFF

J: TRBJ2-3
D: NA
size: NA
V: TRBV5-1
DNA: TGCGCCAGCAGCCCAGGGCGTAGCACAGATACGCAGTATTTT
CDR3: CASSPGRSTDTQYF

J: TRBJ2-1
D: TRBD1
size: many
V: TRBV7-2
DNA: TGTGCCAGCAGCCCCGTGTCAGGGGGCTACAATGAGCAGTTCTTC
CDR3: CASSPVSGGYNEQFF

J: TRBJ2-3
D: NA
size: few
V: TRBV4-2
DNA: TGTGCCAGCAGCCAGGGTCCTGCAGGTAGCCTCACAGATACGCAGTATTTT
CDR3: CASSQGPAGSLTDTQYF

J: TRBJ2-7
D: TRBD1
size: NA
V: TRBV7-8
DNA: TGTGCCAGCAGCCAAGGGGACAGACTACGCTACGAGCAGTACTTC
CDR3: CASSQGDRLRYEQYF

J: TRBJ2-2
D: NA
size: NA
V: TRBV7-3
DNA: TGTGCCAGCAGCTTAGCGGGCACCGGGGAGCTGTTTTTT
CDR3: CASSLAGTGELFF

J: TRBJ1-2
D: NA
size: NA
V: TRBV28
DNA: TGTGCCAGCAGTCTCCTTGGGGGCTACACCTTC
CDR3: CASSLLGGYTF

J: TRBJ1-2
D: TRBD1
size: NA
V: TRBV11-1
DNA: TGTGCCAGCAGCTATGGTCACAGGGGCCCCTATGGCTACACCTTC
CDR3: CASSYGHRGPYGYTF

J: TRBJ2-3
D: NA
size: NA
V: TRBV7-9
DNA: TGTGCCAGCACACAAGGGAGCGGGTCTAACACAGATACGCAGTATTTT
CDR3: CASTQGSGSNTDTQYF

J: TRBJ1-2
D: NA
size: NA
V: TRBV7-2
DNA: TGTGCCAGCAGCACATCTCATATTAACTATGGCTACACCTTC
CDR3: CASSTSHINYGYTF

J: TRBJ2-3
D: NA
size: NA
V: TRBV6-6
DNA: TGTGCCAGCAGTTATTCCCCCTCAGATACGCAGTATTTT
CDR3: CASSYSPSDTQYF

J: TRBJ1-6
D: NA
size: NA
V: TRBV28
DNA: TGTGCCAGCAGTACAGGGAGGGTCGGTAATTGGTCACCCCTCCACTTT
CDR3: CASSTGRVGNWSPLHF

J: TRBJ2-7
D: NA
size: few
V: TRBV27
DNA: TGTGCCAGCAGAAGCACTGGTGGCACTAGGACGGGGGAGCAGTACTTC
CDR3: CASRSTGGTRTGEQYF

J: TRBJ1-4
D: NA
size: NA
V: TRBV18
DNA: TGTGCCAGCTCACGTGTTGAAGGGGAGTTTCTGTTTTTT
CDR3: CASSRVEGEFLFF

J: TRBJ1-6
D: NA
size: few
V: TRBV6-6
DNA: TGTGCCAGCAGTTCTAATAATAATTCACCCCTCCACTTT
CDR3: CASSSNNNSPLHF

J: TRBJ2-3
D: NA
size: few
V: TRBV21-1
DNA: TGTGCCAGCAGCGGCTCAACAGCTCTCGGCACAGATACGCAGTATTTT
CDR3: CASSGSTALGTDTQYF

J: TRBJ2-3
D: TRBD2
size: many
V: TRBV15
DNA: TGTGCCACCGGACTAGCGGGAGGCGATACGCAGTATTTT
CDR3: CATGLAGGDTQYF

J: TRBJ2-5
D: NA
size: few
V: TRBV7-3
DNA: TGTGCCAGCACCTTGGGACGGACCCAAGAGACCCAGTACTTC
CDR3: CASTLGRTQETQYF

J: TRBJ2-7
D: NA
size: NA
V: TRBV28
DNA: TGTGCCAGCAGTTCGGGGGGGACAGGATCCTACGAGCAGTACTTC
CDR3: CASSSGGTGSYEQYF

J: TRBJ1-1
D: NA
size: few
V: TRBV5-6
DNA: TGTGCCAGCAGCCCCGACAGCTTCACTGAAGCTTTCTTT
CDR3: CASSPDSFTEAFF

J: TRBJ2-3
D: TRBD2
size: NA
V: TRBV9
DNA: TGTGCCAGCAGCGTAGCTCATGGGCGGGGGGGCACAGATACGCAGTATTTT
CDR3: CASSVAHGRGGTDTQYF

J: TRBJ2-5
D: TRBD2
size: NA
V: TRBV4-2
DNA: TGTGCCAGCAGCCATGGGATTAGCGGGAGGGCCCGAGAGACCCAGTACTTC
CDR3: CASSHGISGRARETQYF

J: TRBJ2-1
D: NA
size: many
V: TRBV30
DNA: TGTGCCTGGAAGGGGCAGGTGGAGCAGTTCTTC
CDR3: CAWKGQVEQFF

J: TRBJ1-5
D: NA
size: few
V: TRBV18
DNA: TGTGCCAGCTCATCTTCGGGGGATCAGCCCCAGCATTTT
CDR3: CASSSSGDQPQHF

J: TRBJ1-2
D: NA
size: NA
V: TRBV9
DNA: TGTGCCAGCAGCGTAGTAGAGGGGCCGGTCTATGGCTACACCTTC
CDR3: CASSVVEGPVYGYTF

J: TRBJ2-7
D: TRBD1
size: NA
V: TRBV6-1
DNA: TGTGCCAGCAGTGAAAGGGGGACAGGGTTCTCCTACGAGCAGTACTTC
CDR3: CASSERGTGFSYEQYF

J: TRBJ2-1
D: NA
size: few
V: TRBV7-9
DNA: TGTGCCAGCAGCTTACTAGGCTATGAGCAGTTCTTC
CDR3: CASSLLGYEQFF

J: TRBJ2-3
D: TRBD2
size: NA
V: TRBV7-2
DNA: TGTGCCAGCAGCTTGTCTAGCGGGAGCGAGACAGATACGCAGTATTTT
CDR3: CASSLSSGSETDTQYF

J: TRBJ2-1
D: TRBD1
size: NA
V: TRBV5-4
DNA: TGTGCCAGCAGCTATGACCCGACAGGGGCCAATGAGCAGTTCTTC
CDR3: CASSYDPTGANEQFF

J: TRBJ2-5
D: NA
size: many
V: TRBV11-2
DNA: TGTGCCAGCAGCTTTTCTCGTGGGGGGACCCAGTACTTC
CDR3: CASSFSRGGTQYF

J: TRBJ2-7
D: NA
size: NA
V: TRBV7-2
DNA: TGTGCCAGCAGGAAGGGCGGGATTTATTCCTACGAGCAGTACTTC
CDR3: CASRKGGIYSYEQYF

J: TRBJ1-3
D: NA
size: NA
V: TRBV7-6
DNA: TGTGCCAGCAGCTTGCAGTTCTCTGGAAACACCATATATTTT
CDR3: CASSLQFSGNTIYF

J: TRBJ2-1
D: NA
size: NA
V: TRBV9
DNA: TGTGCCAGCAGCGTATCTACTAGCTCCTACAATGAGCAGTTCTTC
CDR3: CASSVSTSSYNEQFF

J: TRBJ1-1
D: TRBD1
size: NA
V: TRBV5-4
DNA: TGTGCCAGCAGCTTGACAGGGGCGGGGGGAGCTTTCTTT
CDR3: CASSLTGAGGAFF

J: TRBJ1-6
D: NA
size: NA
V: TRBV4-3
DNA: TGCGCCAGCAGCCAAGATCCGGTTTATTCACCCCTCCACTTT
CDR3: CASSQDPVYSPLHF

J: TRBJ2-7
D: NA
size: few
V: TRBV21-1
DNA: TGTGCCAGCATCAAGTGGATCGAAACAAAAGAAGCCCCCTTATTC
CDR3: CASIKWIETKEAPLF